The 20 T cell receptor beta chains below were found in one sample sequenced in a study of Ad26.COV2.S vaccination and SARS-CoV-2 variants. Profiled with immunoSEQ multiplex PCR; TCRdb holds only in-frame clones, not every one. This sample has more than 400,000 clones, with around 92% found just once. Sample treatment: some 20 received Ad26.COV2.S at low or high dose, single or two shots; about five received placebo; per-sample allocation not given. After the first vaccine or placebo injection, samples were drawn on day 63. The sequenced sample was peripheral blood, obtained in a trial of Ad26.COV2.S vaccine versus placebo. Receptors originate from a person between 18 and 60 years old who received the Ad26.COV2.S COVID-19 vaccine or a placebo.

V and J are TRBV28 and TRBJ1-2; D gene ambiguous. V was pared by 8 bases and J by 4 bases, with 11 bases between. CDR1 is MDHEN, CDR2 SYDVKM, per germline. CDR3 length equals 12 residues. The CDR3 bases are TGTGCCAGCGGTCGGGGAACCTATGGCTACACCTTC. It is translated as CASGRGTYGYTF.

The rearrangement uses TRBV3-1 (or the pseudogene TRBV3-2) and TRBJ1-5, with D possibly TRBD1 on 6 matching bases. Per germline, CDR1 LGHDT and CDR2 YNNKEL (reference sequence). V was pared by 3 bases and J by 1 base, with 10 bases between. The CDR3 runs 15 residues. CDR3 protein: CASSQGGASNQPQHF. The DNA of the CDR3 is TGTGCCAGCAGCCAGGGGGGCGCGAGCAATCAGCCCCAGCATTTT.

The V and J genes are TRBV9 and TRBJ1-1, with a weak D call TRBD1 (5 bases). Germline lookup yields CDR1 SGDLS and CDR2 YYNGEE. The CDR3 has 14 amino acids. V gave up 3 bases and J gave up 4 bases, with 13 bases separating them. The CDR3 reads CASSAPGLGTEAFF. The CDR3 DNA reads as TGTGCCAGCAGCGCACCAGGGCTTGGCACTGAAGCTTTCTTT.

A single count supports this clone. V gene TRBV11-2 combines with J gene TRBJ2-7; 10 bases are shared with TRBD2. The CDR3 sequence is 16 residues long. Germline V CDR1 and CDR2: SGHAT, FQNNGV. Trimming took 1 base from V and 5 from J; bases not matched to a gene: 8. CDR3 sequence (DNA): TGTGCCAGCAGCTTAGGTAGCGGGGGGATAGGGGACGAGCAGTACTTC. Protein: CASSLGSGGIGDEQYF.

The sample holds a few counts of this clone. This chain connects TRBV5-4 to TRBJ1-2, with 7 bases fitting TRBD1. CDR1 and CDR2 from the germline V gene are SGHNT and YYREEE (reference sequence). V lost 4 bases, J lost 0 bases, and 9 bases stayed unmatched. The CDR3 sequence is 16 residues long. The CDR3 region has the DNA TGTGCCAGCAGCGACGACAGGGTAGATCCTAACTATGGCTACACCTTC. Translation gives CASSDDRVDPNYGYTF.

In this sample, this clone turned up once. The chain uses TRBV28 and TRBJ2-2, with TRBD2 identical over 7 bases. The CDR3 extends over 16 amino acids. V trimming: 7 bases; J trimming: 4 bases; junction bases outside the gene matches: 12. The germline CDR1 and CDR2 sequences are MDHEN and SYDVKM. CDR3 loop: CASTLGGRGSTGELFF. CDR3 nucleotide sequence: TGTGCCAGCACCCTGGGGGGGAGGGGATCCACCGGGGAGCTGTTTTTT.

Note on this clone: Mismatch with germline at one junction end may stem from a read error. The gene calls are TRBV2 and TRBJ2-7, with D unresolved. The CDR3 is 11 residues long. CDR1 is SNHLY and CDR2 is FYNNEI in the germline V gene. CDR3: CASREEYEQYF. Here the CDR3 DNA reads TGTGCCAGCAGGGAAGAATACGAGCAGTACTTC.

This chain's CDR3 is CASRRGMAGAGQPQHF. CDR3 DNA sequence: TGTGCCAGCAGAAGGGGCATGGCAGGGGCGGGTCAGCCCCAGCATTTT. The J gene is TRBJ1-5, the V gene TRBV2; perhaps TRBD1 as D (6 bases). Germline lookup yields CDR1 SNHLY and CDR2 FYNNEI. The CDR3 has 16 amino acids. Trimming cost V 6 bases and J 6 bases, with 21 bases left between them.

This clone occurred once. The chain recombines TRBV11-2 with TRBJ2-7, with D unclear. CDR3 length: 14 residues. V lost 3 bases to trimming and J lost 2 bases, with 11 bases between them. The V gene's germline CDR1 is SGHAT and CDR2 FQNNGV. DNA for the CDR3: TGTGCCAGCAGCTTGATCGGGCCGACCTACGAGCAGTACTTC. Residues: CASSLIGPTYEQYF.

This rearrangement joins TRBV6-5 to TRBJ1-6; 9 nucleotides line up with TRBD1. The germline V gene has CDR1 MNHEY and CDR2 SVGAGI. The CDR3 runs to 15 residues. V shed 6 bases and J 9 bases; nucleotides not matched to a gene: 9. CDR3 loop: CASSPWTGASSPLHF. CDR3 DNA: TGTGCCAGCAGCCCATGGACAGGGGCGAGTTCACCCCTCCACTTT.

This chain connects TRBV5-5 to TRBJ2-3; D is undetermined. V was clipped by 2 bases and J by 2 bases, with 15 bases between them. The CDR3 extends over 16 amino acids. Germline CDR1 is SGHKS and CDR2 is YYEKEE (reference sequence). The CDR3 sequence: CASSLQRVGPTDTQYF. CDR3 bases: TGTGCCAGCAGCTTACAACGGGTGGGCCCCACAGATACGCAGTATTTT.

The chain joins TRBV5-8 to TRBJ1-4, with D unclear. Germline loops: CDR1 SGHTS, CDR2 YDEGEE. V lost 2 bases and J lost 4, with 6 bases in between. The CDR3 consists of 13 residues. Here the CDR3 DNA reads TGTGCCAGCAGCTTCGGCCTTAATGAAAAACTGTTTTTT. Its protein product is CASSFGLNEKLFF.

The V gene is TRBV11-2, the J gene TRBJ2-3, with TRBD2 matching over 10 bases. There are 16 residues in the CDR3. Trimming took 8 bases from V and 2 from J; bases not matched to a gene: 10. The V gene's germline CDR1 is SGHAT and CDR2 FQNNGV. As DNA, the CDR3 is TGTGCCAGCCAGAGAGGACTAGCGGCGGCCACAGATACGCAGTATTTT. It encodes CASQRGLAAATDTQYF.

This rearrangement joins TRBV2 to TRBJ2-7, with TRBD2 identical over 10 bases. CDR1 and CDR2 (germline): SNHLY, FYNNEI. The CDR3 spans 14 residues. With V trimmed by 6 bases and J by 4 bases, 6 bases remained unmatched. CDR3 bases: TGTGCCAGCAGAACAGCGGGGGGGTTTTACGAGCAGTACTTC. Protein product: CASRTAGGFYEQYF.

This clone showed up just once. The rearrangement joins TRBV9 to TRBJ1-2; D is possibly TRBD1 (5 bases). The CDR3 has 17 residues. CDR1 and CDR2 (germline): SGDLS, YYNGEE. V dropped 4 bases and J dropped 7 bases, with 26 bases sitting between them. CDR3 in amino acids: CASSQTPMDTITGGYTF. CDR3 in DNA: TGTGCCAGCAGCCAGACCCCGATGGACACTATAACTGGTGGCTACACCTTC.

For the CDR3, the DNA is TGTGCCAGCACCCCGACACCCGGAAAAGGTCAGCCCCAGCATTTT. This sequence encodes CASTPTPGKGQPQHF. The rearrangement uses TRBV6-5 and TRBJ1-5; D unclear. With 7 bases removed from V and 6 bases from J, the gap between germline ends came to 19 bases. This CDR3 is 15 amino acids long. The V gene's germline CDR1 is MNHEY and CDR2 SVGAGI.

The chain carries TRBV9 and TRBJ1-5, with 8 bases lining up with TRBD1. The germline CDR1 and CDR2 sequences are SGDLS and YYNGEE. The CDR3 contains 18 residues. The junction had 12 bases not matched to a gene; V was cut back by 4 bases and J by 0 bases. CDR3 sequence (DNA): TGTGCCAGCAGCCCCCGTGGGGTGGACAGGGATAGCAATCAGCCCCAGCATTTT. It encodes CASSPRGVDRDSNQPQHF.

This chain connects TRBV11-2 to TRBJ2-7; D is tentatively TRBD1 or TRBD2 (5 bases each). Per the germline V gene, CDR1 is SGHAT and CDR2 is FQNNGV. The CDR3 length is 13 residues. Trimming removed 3 bases from V and 3 bases from J, with 9 bases in between. Here the CDR3 DNA reads TGTGCCAGCAGCTTTGGGGGATTCTACGAGCAGTACTTC. It specifies CASSFGGFYEQYF.

This chain links TRBV2 with TRBJ1-1; D might be TRBD1 (5 bases). V was clipped by 5 bases and J by 3 bases, with 10 bases between them. Germline CDR1 and CDR2: SNHLY and FYNNEI. The CDR3 totals 13 residues. This chain's CDR3 is CASSWGGYTEAFF. For the CDR3, the DNA is TGTGCCAGCAGTTGGGGGGGGTACACTGAAGCTTTCTTT.

CDR3 residues: CSARKQETQYF. CDR3 in DNA: TGCAGTGCTAGAAAGCAAGAGACCCAGTACTTC. The chain carries TRBV20-1 and TRBJ2-5; no firm D call. The CDR3 is 11 residues long. Trimming removed 2 bases from V and 2 bases from J, with 3 bases in between. The germline gives CDR1 DFQATT, CDR2 SNEGSKA (reference sequence).